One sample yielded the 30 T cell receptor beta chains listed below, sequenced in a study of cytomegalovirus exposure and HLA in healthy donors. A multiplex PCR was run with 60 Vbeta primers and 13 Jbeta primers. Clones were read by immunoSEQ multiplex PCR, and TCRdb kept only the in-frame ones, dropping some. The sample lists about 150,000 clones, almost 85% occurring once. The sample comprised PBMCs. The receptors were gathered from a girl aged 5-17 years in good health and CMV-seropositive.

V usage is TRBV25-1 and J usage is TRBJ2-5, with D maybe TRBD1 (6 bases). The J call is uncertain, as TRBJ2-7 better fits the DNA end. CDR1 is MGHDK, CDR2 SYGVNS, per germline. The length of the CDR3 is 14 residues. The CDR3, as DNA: TGTGCCAGCAGTGCCACAGGGAACTCGTACGAGCAGTACTTC. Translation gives CASSATGNSYEQYF.

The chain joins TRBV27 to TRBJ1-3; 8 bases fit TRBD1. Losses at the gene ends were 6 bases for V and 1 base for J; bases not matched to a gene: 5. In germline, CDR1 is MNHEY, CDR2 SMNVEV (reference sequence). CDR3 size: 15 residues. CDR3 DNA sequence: TGTGCCAGCAGGAGACAGGGGTTGTCTGGAAACACCATATATTTT. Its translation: CASRRQGLSGNTIYF.

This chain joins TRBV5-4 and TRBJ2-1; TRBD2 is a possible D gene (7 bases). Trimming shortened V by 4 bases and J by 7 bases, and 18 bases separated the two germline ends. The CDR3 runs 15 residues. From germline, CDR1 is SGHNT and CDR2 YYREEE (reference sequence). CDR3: CASSALGGRDNEQFF. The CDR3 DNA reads TGTGCCAGCAGCGCCCTCGGGGGGCGCGATAATGAGCAGTTCTTC.

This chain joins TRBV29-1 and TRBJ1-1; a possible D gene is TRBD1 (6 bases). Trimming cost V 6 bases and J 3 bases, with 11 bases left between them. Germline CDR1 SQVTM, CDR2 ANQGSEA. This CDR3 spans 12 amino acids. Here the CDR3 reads CSVREGDTEAFF. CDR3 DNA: TGCAGCGTCAGGGAGGGGGACACTGAAGCTTTCTTT.

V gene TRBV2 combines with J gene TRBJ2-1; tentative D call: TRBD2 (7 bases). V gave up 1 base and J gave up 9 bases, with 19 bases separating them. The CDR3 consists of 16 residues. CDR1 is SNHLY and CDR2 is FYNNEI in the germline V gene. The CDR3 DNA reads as TGTGCCAGCAGTGAAGTTGGGGGGGGGCCCAGTGGTGAGCAGTTCTTC. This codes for CASSEVGGGPSGEQFF. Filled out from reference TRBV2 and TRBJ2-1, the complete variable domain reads EPEVTQTPSHQVTQMGQEVILRCVPISNHLYFYWYRQILGQKVEFLVSFYNNEISEKSEIFDDQFSVERPDGSNFTLKIRSTKLEDSAMYFCASSEVGGGPSGEQFFGPGTRLTVL.

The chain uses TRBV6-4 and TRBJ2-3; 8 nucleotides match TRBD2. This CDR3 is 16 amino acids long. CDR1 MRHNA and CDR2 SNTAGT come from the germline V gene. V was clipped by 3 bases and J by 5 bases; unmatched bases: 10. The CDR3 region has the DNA TGTGCCAGCAGTGATGGGGAGCGGGGGATTAGAGATACGCAGTATTTT. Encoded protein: CASSDGERGIRDTQYF.

The CDR3, as DNA: TGTGCCAGTAGTGCAGGACAATTTAGCAATCAGCCCCAGCATTTT. Encoded protein: CASSAGQFSNQPQHF. The chain employs TRBV19 and TRBJ1-5, with a possible D match to TRBD1 (5 bases). Deletions cut 5 bases from V and 0 bases from J, with 11 bases between. Germline-derived CDR1 and CDR2 are LNHDA and SQIVND (reference sequence). The CDR3 extends over 15 amino acids.

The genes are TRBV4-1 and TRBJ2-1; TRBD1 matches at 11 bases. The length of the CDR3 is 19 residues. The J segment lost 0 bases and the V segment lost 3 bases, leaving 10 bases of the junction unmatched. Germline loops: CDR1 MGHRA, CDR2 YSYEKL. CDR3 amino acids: CASSHNGQGAPRSYNEQFF. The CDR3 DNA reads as TGCGCCAGCAGCCATAACGGACAGGGGGCACCCCGCTCCTACAATGAGCAGTTCTTC.

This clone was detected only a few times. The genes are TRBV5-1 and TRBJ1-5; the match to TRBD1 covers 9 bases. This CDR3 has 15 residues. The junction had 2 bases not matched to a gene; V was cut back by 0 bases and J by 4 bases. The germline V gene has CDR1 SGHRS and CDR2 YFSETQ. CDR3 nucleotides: TGCGCCAGCAGCTTGGGAGGGACAGGGAATCAGCCCCAGCATTTT. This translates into CASSLGGTGNQPQHF. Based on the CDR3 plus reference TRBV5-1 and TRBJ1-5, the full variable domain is KAGVTQTPRYLIKTRGQQVTLSCSPISGHRSVSWYQQTPGQGLQFLFEYFSETQRNKGNFPGRFSGRQFSNSRSEMNVSTLELGDSALYLCASSLGGTGNQPQHFGDGTRLSIL.

CDR3: CAISDPGTGATYEQYF. Written as DNA, the CDR3 is TGTGCCATCAGTGACCCAGGGACAGGGGCCACCTACGAGCAGTACTTC. V is TRBV10-3 and J is TRBJ2-5; 10 bases fit TRBD1. The DNA end is more similar to TRBJ2-7, so the J call may be wrong. The CDR3 has 16 residues. CDR1 and CDR2 from the germline V gene are ENHRY and SYGVKD.

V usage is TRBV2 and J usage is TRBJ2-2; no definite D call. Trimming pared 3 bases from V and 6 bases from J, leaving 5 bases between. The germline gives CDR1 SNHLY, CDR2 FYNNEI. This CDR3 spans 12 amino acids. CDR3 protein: CASSDRAGELFF. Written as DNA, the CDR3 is TGTGCCAGCAGTGACCGGGCCGGGGAGCTGTTTTTT.

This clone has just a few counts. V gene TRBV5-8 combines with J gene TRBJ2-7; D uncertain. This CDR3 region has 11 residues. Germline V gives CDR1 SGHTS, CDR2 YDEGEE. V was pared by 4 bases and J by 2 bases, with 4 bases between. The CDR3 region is CASSPTYEQYF. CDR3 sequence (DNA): TGTGCCAGCAGCCCAACCTACGAGCAGTACTTC.

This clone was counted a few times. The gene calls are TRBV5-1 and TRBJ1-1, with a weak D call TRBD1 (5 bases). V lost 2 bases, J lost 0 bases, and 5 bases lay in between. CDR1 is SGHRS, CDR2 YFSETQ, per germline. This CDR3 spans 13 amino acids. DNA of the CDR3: TGCGCCAGCAGCTTCAGGGTGAACACTGAAGCTTTCTTT. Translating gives CASSFRVNTEAFF.

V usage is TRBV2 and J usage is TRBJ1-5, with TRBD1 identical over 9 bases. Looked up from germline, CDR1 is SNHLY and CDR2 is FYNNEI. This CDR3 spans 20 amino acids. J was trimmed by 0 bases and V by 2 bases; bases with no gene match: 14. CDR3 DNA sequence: TGTGCCAGCAGTGAACCGCTCGGGACAGGGATGTGGTATAGCAATCAGCCCCAGCATTTT. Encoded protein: CASSEPLGTGMWYSNQPQHF.

The DNA of the CDR3 is TGTGCCAGTAGTACGACTAGCGGGGGGGATATTCAGTACTTC. As protein: CASSTTSGGDIQYF. This chain connects TRBV19 to TRBJ2-4; the match to TRBD2 covers 14 bases. With V trimmed by 4 bases and J by 10 bases, 3 bases remained unmatched. There are 14 residues in the CDR3. Germline loops: CDR1 LNHDA, CDR2 SQIVND (reference sequence).

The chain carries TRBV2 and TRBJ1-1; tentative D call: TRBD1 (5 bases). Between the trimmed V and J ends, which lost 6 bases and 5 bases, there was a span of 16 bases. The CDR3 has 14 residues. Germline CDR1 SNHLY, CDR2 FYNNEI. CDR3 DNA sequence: TGTGCCAGCAGCTGGGGTGACAGAGCGACTGAAGCTTTCTTT. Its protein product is CASSWGDRATEAFF.

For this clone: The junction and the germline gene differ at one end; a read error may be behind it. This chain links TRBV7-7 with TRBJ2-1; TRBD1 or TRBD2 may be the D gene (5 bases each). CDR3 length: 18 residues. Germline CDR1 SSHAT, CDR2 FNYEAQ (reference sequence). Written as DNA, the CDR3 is TGTGCTAGCAGCTTAGCGTCAACAGGCAGGGCTTCCTACAATGAGCAGTTCTTC. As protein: CASSLASTGRASYNEQFF.

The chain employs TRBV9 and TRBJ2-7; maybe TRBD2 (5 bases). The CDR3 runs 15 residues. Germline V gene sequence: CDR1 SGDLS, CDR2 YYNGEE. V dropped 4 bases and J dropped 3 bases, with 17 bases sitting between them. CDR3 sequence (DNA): TGTGCCAGCAGCCCAGGTTTAGCGAGTATCTACGAGCAGTACTTC. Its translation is CASSPGLASIYEQYF.

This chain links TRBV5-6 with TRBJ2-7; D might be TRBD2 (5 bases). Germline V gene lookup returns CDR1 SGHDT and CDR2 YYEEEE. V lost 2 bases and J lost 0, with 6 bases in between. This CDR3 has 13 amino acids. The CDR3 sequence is CASSFGSSYEQYF. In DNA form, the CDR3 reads TGTGCCAGCAGCTTTGGGAGCTCCTACGAGCAGTACTTC.

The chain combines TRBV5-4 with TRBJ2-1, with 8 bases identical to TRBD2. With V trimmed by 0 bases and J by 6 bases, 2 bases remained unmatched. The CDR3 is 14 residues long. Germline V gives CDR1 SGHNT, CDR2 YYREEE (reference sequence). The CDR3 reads CASSLDGGGNEQFF. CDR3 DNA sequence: TGTGCCAGCAGCTTGGACGGGGGGGGCAATGAGCAGTTCTTC.

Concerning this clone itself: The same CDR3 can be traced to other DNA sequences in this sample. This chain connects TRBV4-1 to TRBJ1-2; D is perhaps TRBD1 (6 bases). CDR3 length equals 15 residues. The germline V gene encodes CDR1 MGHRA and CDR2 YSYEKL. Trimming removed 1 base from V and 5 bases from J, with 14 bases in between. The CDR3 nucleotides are TGCGCCAGCAGCCAAGTCCAGGGGCCAGGGTATGGCTACACCTTC. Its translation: CASSQVQGPGYGYTF.

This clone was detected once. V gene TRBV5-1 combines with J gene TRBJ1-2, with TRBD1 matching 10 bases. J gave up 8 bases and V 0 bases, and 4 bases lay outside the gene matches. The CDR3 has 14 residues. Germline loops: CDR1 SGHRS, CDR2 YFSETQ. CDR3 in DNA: TGCGCCAGCAGCTTGGGAGGGACAGGGGACGGCTACACCTTC. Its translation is CASSLGGTGDGYTF. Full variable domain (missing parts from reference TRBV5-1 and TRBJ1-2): KAGVTQTPRYLIKTRGQQVTLSCSPISGHRSVSWYQQTPGQGLQFLFEYFSETQRNKGNFPGRFSGRQFSNSRSEMNVSTLELGDSALYLCASSLGGTGDGYTFGSGTRLTVV.

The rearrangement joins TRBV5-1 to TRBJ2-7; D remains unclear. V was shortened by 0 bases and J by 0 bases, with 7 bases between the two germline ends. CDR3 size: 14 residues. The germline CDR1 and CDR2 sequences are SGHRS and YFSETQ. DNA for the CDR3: TGCGCCAGCAGCTTGGGGTCGGGCTCCTACGAGCAGTACTTC. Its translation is CASSLGSGSYEQYF.

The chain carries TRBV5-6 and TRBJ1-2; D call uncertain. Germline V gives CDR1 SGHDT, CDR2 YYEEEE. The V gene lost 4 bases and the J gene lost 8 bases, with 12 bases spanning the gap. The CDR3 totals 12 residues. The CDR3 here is CASSVLIGGYTF. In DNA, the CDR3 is TGTGCCAGCAGCGTCTTAATCGGGGGCTACACCTTC.

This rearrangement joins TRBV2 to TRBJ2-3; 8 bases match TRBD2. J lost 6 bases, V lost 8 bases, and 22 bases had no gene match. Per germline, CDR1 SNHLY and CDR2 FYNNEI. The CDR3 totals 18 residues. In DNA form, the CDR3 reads TGTGCCAGCTTAAATAGGGCCTTCCGGGGGGGCGAGGCGGATACGCAGTATTTT. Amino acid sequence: CASLNRAFRGGEADTQYF.

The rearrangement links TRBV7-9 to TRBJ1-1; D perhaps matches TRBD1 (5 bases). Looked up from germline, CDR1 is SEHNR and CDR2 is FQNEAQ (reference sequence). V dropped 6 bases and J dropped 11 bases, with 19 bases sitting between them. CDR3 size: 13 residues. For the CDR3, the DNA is TGTGCCAGCAGTGAAGCACAGGCGTCTTGGGCTTTCTTT. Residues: CASSEAQASWAFF.

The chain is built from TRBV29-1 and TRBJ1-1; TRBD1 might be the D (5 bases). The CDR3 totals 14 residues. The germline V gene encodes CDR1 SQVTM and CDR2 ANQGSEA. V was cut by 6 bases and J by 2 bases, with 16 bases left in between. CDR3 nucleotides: TGCAGCGTGTCCCTTTGGGGGGAAAACACTGAAGCTTTCTTT. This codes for CSVSLWGENTEAFF.

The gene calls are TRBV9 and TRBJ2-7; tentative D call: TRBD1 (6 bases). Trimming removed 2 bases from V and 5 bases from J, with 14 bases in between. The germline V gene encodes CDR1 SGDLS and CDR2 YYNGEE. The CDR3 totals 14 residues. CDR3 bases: TGTGCCAGCAGCGTTGAAAGGGGGTACCACGAGCAGTACTTC. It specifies CASSVERGYHEQYF.

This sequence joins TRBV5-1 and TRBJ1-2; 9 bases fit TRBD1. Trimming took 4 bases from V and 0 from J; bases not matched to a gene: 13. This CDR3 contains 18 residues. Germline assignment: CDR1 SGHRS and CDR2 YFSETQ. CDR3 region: CASSLTNTGQGTNYGYTF. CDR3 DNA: TGCGCCAGCAGCCTGACGAACACGGGACAGGGTACTAACTATGGCTACACCTTC.

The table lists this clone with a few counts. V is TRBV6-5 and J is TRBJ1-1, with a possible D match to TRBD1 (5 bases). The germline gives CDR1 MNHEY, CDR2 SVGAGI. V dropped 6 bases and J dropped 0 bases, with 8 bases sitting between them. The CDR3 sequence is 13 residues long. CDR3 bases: TGTGCCAGCAGCGGGGGAATGAACACTGAAGCTTTCTTT. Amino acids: CASSGGMNTEAFF.